This TCR beta chain was captured in a study of naive and memory T cell subsets. Study findings and constraints: Each distinct alpha or beta sequence counts as one clonotype. Over 85% of naive TCR sequences appeared only once, unlike memory subsets. Gini index rose across naive, CM, EM and EMRA in CD4 and CD8.

About this clonotype itself: Its matching antigen is unknown.

An equimolar mix of two oligonucleotides served as the beta constant-region primer for TRBC1 and TRBC2. TCRdb analysed the UMI-ligation and nested PCR reads with MiXCR anew, one entry per CDR3 protein. The sample comprises about 85,000 distinct CDR3 sequences, about an eighth of which are singletons, and roughly 0.9% rests with the top ten. The ends were cut back, 3 bases at V and 5 bases at J, with 10 bases in the middle. The CDR3 runs 12 residues. Germline V gene sequence: CDR1 GTSNPN, CDR2 SVGIG (reference sequence). Input material: central memory CD4+ T cells from blood. This receptor was taken from a human donor in good health. The chain recombines TRBV30 with TRBJ2-5; D gene uncertain. Here the CDR3 DNA reads TGTGCCTGGAGACTGGGGTCTGAGACCCAGTACTTC. It yields the protein CAWRLGSETQYF.